Below, 28 T cell receptor beta chains from the same sample are listed, as sequenced in a study of Graves' ophthalmopathy and Graves' hyperthyroidism. RNA transcripts served as template for amplifying TCR beta CDR3 sequences. First-round RT-PCR relied on HTBI primers, and a second-round multiplex PCR came next. MiXCR was run by TCRdb on the multiplex PCR reads, yielding one entry per CDR3 protein. The sample lists hundreds of thousands of distinct CDR3 sequences, about 20% occurring once. Sequencing used peripheral blood. Source of these receptors: a young woman with stable Graves' hyperthyroidism. Some clones in this sample may be carry-over from other donors' samples.

The rearrangement uses TRBV28 and TRBJ1-5; D is perhaps TRBD1 (6 bases). This CDR3 is built from 15 residues. Germline CDR1 and CDR2: MDHEN and SYDVKM. V was pared by 6 bases and J by 2 bases, with 14 bases between. Written as DNA, the CDR3 is TGTGCCAGCAGACAAGCAGGGGTACGCAATCAGCCCCAGCATTTT. Translated: CASRQAGVRNQPQHF.

The sample holds a few counts of this clonotype. The genes are TRBV6-2 or TRBV6-3 and TRBJ2-5, with TRBD1 as a possible D gene (5 bases). The germline CDR1 and CDR2 sequences are MNHEY and SVGEGT. The CDR3 has 15 residues. The ends were cut back, 5 bases at V and 4 bases at J, with 17 bases in the middle. This CDR3 is CASSATGAQGETQYF. Written as DNA, the CDR3 is TGTGCCAGCAGTGCTACCGGTGCCCAGGGAGAGACCCAGTACTTC.

This clonotype was found many times. This chain connects TRBV13 to TRBJ2-5; 7 bases line up with TRBD2. Germline CDR1 PRHDT, CDR2 FYEKMQ (reference sequence). CDR3 length: 16 amino acids. Unmatched junction bases numbered 19, after V lost 8 bases and J lost 7 bases. CDR3 in DNA: TGTGCCAGCTCCACAAGGGAGGGAGGTGCAAGAGGGACCCAGTACTTC. Its translation is CASSTREGGARGTQYF.

This clonotype was seen a few times. V usage is TRBV30 and J usage is TRBJ1-2; 8 bases map to TRBD1. V shed 4 bases, J shed 8 bases, and the junction held 15 bases outside the gene matches. Germline V gene sequence: CDR1 GTSNPN, CDR2 SVGIG (reference sequence). The CDR3 sequence is 15 residues long. The CDR3 bases are TGTGCCTGGATTCCAACCCCTGGGACAGGTCTCGGCTACACCTTC. This codes for CAWIPTPGTGLGYTF.

Many counts were recorded for this clonotype. The CDR3 DNA sequence: TGTGCCAGCAGCACGAAAGGCGGGAGGAGCTCCTACGAGCAGTACTTC. It encodes CASSTKGGRSSYEQYF. V and J are TRBV11-2 and TRBJ2-7, with 8 bases aligning to TRBD2. The CDR3 length is 16 residues. The germline V gene encodes CDR1 SGHAT and CDR2 FQNNGV. Trimming removed 5 bases from V and 0 bases from J; junction bases left unmatched: 9.

This clonotype was found a few times. The chain recombines TRBV4-1 with TRBJ1-1, with a tentative D call TRBD1 (6 bases). This CDR3 has 15 amino acids. Germline-derived CDR1 and CDR2 are MGHRA and YSYEKL. With 1 base removed from V and 1 base from J, the gap between germline ends came to 10 bases. The CDR3 bases are TGCGCCAGCAGCCAAGTCTACAGGGAGAACACTGAAGCTTTCTTT. Its translation: CASSQVYRENTEAFF.

In this sample, this clonotype turned up a few times. Here the CDR3 reads CASSPLGQAEETQYF. The CDR3 DNA follows: TGTGCCAGCTCACCCCTCGGACAGGCCGAAGAGACCCAGTACTTC. The rearrangement links TRBV18 to TRBJ2-5; 7 bases are a match to TRBD1. Germline loops: CDR1 KGHSH, CDR2 LQKENI. CDR3 length: 15 residues. Trimming at V came to 3 bases and at J to 3 bases, leaving 7 bases not matched to a gene.

J is TRBJ2-7 and V is TRBV18; perhaps TRBD2 as D (6 bases). Trimming stripped 4 bases from V and 5 bases from J, with 18 bases between. Germline V gives CDR1 KGHSH, CDR2 LQKENI. The CDR3 is 15 amino acids. CDR3 amino acids: CASSQRESLVNEQYF. The CDR3 DNA reads TGTGCCAGCTCACAACGGGAGAGCCTGGTGAACGAGCAGTACTTC.

At least ten counts were recorded for this clonotype. The chain combines TRBV11-2 with TRBJ2-5; 7 bases agree with TRBD2. The CDR3 loop spans 15 amino acids. The germline gives CDR1 SGHAT, CDR2 FQNNGV. The junction had 11 bases not matched to a gene; V was cut back by 10 bases and J by 0 bases. This CDR3 is CATSLALANQETQYF. CDR3 DNA sequence: TGTGCCACCAGTCTAGCACTAGCGAACCAAGAGACCCAGTACTTC.

Only a few counts were recorded for this clonotype. The chain joins TRBV6-2 or TRBV6-3 to TRBJ2-7; 7 nucleotides agree with TRBD1. The ends lost 2 bases at V and 2 bases at J; junction bases unmatched: 15. This CDR3 spans 18 amino acids. Germline V gives CDR1 MNHEY, CDR2 SVGEGT. DNA for the CDR3: TGTGCCAGCAGTTACCTACCGATAAAGGGGACAGCAACCTACGAGCAGTACTTC. Amino acid sequence: CASSYLPIKGTATYEQYF.

In this sample, this clonotype turned up a few times. The V call is TRBV5-1, the J call TRBJ1-2; TRBD1 matches at 8 bases. The CDR3 is 15 residues long. Germline V gives CDR1 SGHRS, CDR2 YFSETQ. V trimming: 4 bases; J trimming: 0 bases; junction bases outside the gene matches: 5. CDR3: CASSPWDRPNYGYTF. In nucleotides, the CDR3 is TGCGCCAGCAGCCCCTGGGACAGGCCTAACTATGGCTACACCTTC.

The chain has TRBV3-1 and TRBJ2-3; D ambiguous. Germline V gives CDR1 LGHDT, CDR2 YNNKEL (reference sequence). V was shortened by 0 bases and J by 1 base, with 8 bases between the two germline ends. This CDR3 is 15 amino acids long. CDR3 residues: CASSQDGARTDTQYF. For the CDR3, the DNA is TGTGCCAGCAGCCAAGATGGTGCTCGCACAGATACGCAGTATTTT.

The chain recombines TRBV2 with TRBJ2-7, with a tentative D call TRBD2 (5 bases). V was pared by 6 bases and J by 0 bases, with 18 bases between. This CDR3 contains 16 residues. The germline gives CDR1 SNHLY, CDR2 FYNNEI. In DNA form, the CDR3 reads TGTGCCAGCAGGCCCACTCTAGCTGTAAGCTCCTACGAGCAGTACTTC. Protein sequence: CASRPTLAVSSYEQYF.

This clonotype was detected many times. V is TRBV28 and J is TRBJ2-5; D possibly corresponds to TRBD1 (6 bases). This CDR3 spans 17 amino acids. Trimming removed 4 bases from V and 2 bases from J, with 20 bases in between. Germline V CDR1 and CDR2: MDHEN, SYDVKM. CDR3 amino acids: CASSSWGQLRLQETQYF. CDR3 sequence (DNA): TGTGCCAGCAGTTCGTGGGGGCAACTCCGCCTACAAGAGACCCAGTACTTC.

This clonotype was counted many times. The chain has TRBV30 and TRBJ1-1; the D gene is possibly TRBD1 (5 bases). Germline values: CDR1 GTSNPN, CDR2 SVGIG (reference sequence). This CDR3 is built from 13 residues. V was shortened by 7 bases and J by 4 bases, with 16 bases between the two germline ends. The CDR3 loop reads CASPGKFFTEAFF. The CDR3 DNA reads TGTGCCTCACCAGGGAAATTCTTCACTGAAGCTTTCTTT.

This clonotype was seen repeatedly, ten times or more. The chain has TRBV29-1 and TRBJ1-2; perhaps TRBD1 as D (5 bases). CDR1 is SQVTM and CDR2 is ANQGSEA in the germline V gene. This CDR3 is built from 18 residues. Trimming pared 6 bases from V and 4 bases from J, leaving 30 bases between. CDR3 nucleotides: TGCAGCGTCGCCACTTTAGGGGATGGGCCTGGATTTGGCTATGGCTACACCTTC. This sequence encodes CSVATLGDGPGFGYGYTF.

At least ten counts were recorded for this clonotype. V is TRBV3-1 and J is TRBJ1-1; a weak D match, TRBD1 (5 bases). This CDR3 spans 14 amino acids. Germline V gene data show CDR1 as LGHDT and CDR2 as YNNKEL (reference sequence). Trimming shortened V by 4 bases and J by 5 bases, and 14 bases separated the two germline ends. The CDR3, as DNA: TGTGCCAGCAGCCCCCCCAGGGCGCGAACTGAAGCTTTCTTT. Translated, it gives CASSPPRARTEAFF.

The table lists this clonotype with a few counts. V and J are TRBV20-1 and TRBJ2-7; the match to TRBD2 covers 9 bases. J was trimmed by 13 bases and V by 3 bases; bases with no gene match: 13. Per germline, CDR1 DFQATT and CDR2 SNEGSKA (reference sequence). This CDR3 comprises 13 residues. The DNA of the CDR3 is TGCAGTGCTAGCCCCTTAGGTTTAGCGGGGGCATACTTC. Encoded protein: CSASPLGLAGAYF.

This clonotype was observed at least ten times. The J gene is TRBJ2-7, the V gene TRBV2; TRBD2 agrees at 11 bases. The CDR3 sequence is 15 residues long. The V segment lost 7 bases and the J segment 4 bases; nucleotides outside the gene matches: 9. Germline lookup yields CDR1 SNHLY and CDR2 FYNNEI. The CDR3 nucleotides are TGTGCCAGCAACTTCGGACTAGCGGGCTCTTACGAGCAGTACTTC. It is translated as CASNFGLAGSYEQYF.

This chain joins TRBV20-1 and TRBJ2-7; TRBD1 matches 9 bases. V lost 6 bases and J lost 3; bases outside the gene matches: 12. Germline V CDR1 and CDR2: DFQATT, SNEGSKA (reference sequence). The CDR3 covers 15 residues. This CDR3 is CSAAFPGQGNYEQYF. The CDR3 DNA sequence: TGCAGTGCCGCATTTCCGGGACAGGGAAACTACGAGCAGTACTTC.

In this sample, this clonotype turned up many times. CDR3 amino acids: CASRDRGHGKNIQYF. For the CDR3, the DNA is TGTGCCAGCAGGGACAGGGGGCATGGCAAAAACATTCAGTACTTC. The rearrangement links TRBV12-3 or TRBV12-4 to TRBJ2-4, with TRBD1 matching over 11 bases. The ends lost 6 bases at V and 3 bases at J; junction bases unmatched: 4. There are 15 residues in the CDR3.

This chain links TRBV20-1 with TRBJ2-1; tentatively, D is TRBD2 (5 bases). The V gene's germline CDR1 is DFQATT and CDR2 SNEGSKA (reference sequence). V was trimmed by 6 bases and J by 0 bases, leaving 15 bases between them. The CDR3 has 15 residues. The CDR3 loop is CSALSGSSSYNEQFF. CDR3 in DNA: TGCAGTGCATTAAGCGGTTCGAGCTCCTACAATGAGCAGTTCTTC.

The chain carries TRBV6-2 or TRBV6-3 and TRBJ1-1; the match to TRBD1 covers 9 bases. The germline V gene encodes CDR1 MNHEY and CDR2 SVGEGT. The CDR3 length is 17 residues. Germline trimming cut 6 bases from V and 0 bases from J; bases unmatched to any gene: 11. The CDR3 DNA reads as TGTGCCAGCAGACGTACAGGGGGCTCCCTCATGAACACTGAAGCTTTCTTT. The encoded protein is CASRRTGGSLMNTEAFF.

This clonotype has a count of ten or more. V gene TRBV2 combines with J gene TRBJ2-7; D is undetermined. CDR3 length: 11 amino acids. Germline V lookup: CDR1 SNHLY, CDR2 FYNNEI. The ends were cut back, 8 bases at V and 2 bases at J, with 7 bases in the middle. The CDR3 reads CASRRAYEQYF. The DNA for the CDR3 is TGTGCCAGCCGTCGGGCCTACGAGCAGTACTTC.

This clonotype has at least ten counts. V is TRBV12-3 or TRBV12-4 and J is TRBJ1-1; D may be TRBD1 (6 bases). The CDR3 covers 16 residues. V dropped 6 bases and J dropped 1 base, with 18 bases sitting between them. The DNA of the CDR3 is TGTGCCAGCAGGGGGGCTGGGGGCGGATGGAACACTGAAGCTTTCTTT. It encodes CASRGAGGGWNTEAFF.

V usage is TRBV28 and J usage is TRBJ2-7; TRBD1 aligns across 9 bases. The CDR3 has 15 amino acids. V shed 7 bases and J 0 bases; nucleotides not matched to a gene: 7. Germline assignment: CDR1 MDHEN and CDR2 SYDVKM. The CDR3 spells CASKTGGSSSYEQYF. The CDR3 bases are TGTGCCAGCAAAACAGGGGGCTCCAGCTCCTACGAGCAGTACTTC.

This chain's CDR3 is CASSSRTSGGRSYEQYF. The CDR3 nucleotides read TGTGCCAGCAGTTCACGGACTAGCGGGGGGCGCTCCTACGAGCAGTACTTC. The rearrangement joins TRBV27 to TRBJ2-7; 14 positions agree with TRBD2. The CDR3 extends over 17 amino acids. V was clipped by 4 bases and J by 0 bases; unmatched bases: 5. Germline CDR1 and CDR2: MNHEY and SMNVEV (reference sequence).

Comments on this clonotype: This could be a read error, since a much larger clone is one nucleotide away. The chain combines TRBV28 with TRBJ1-5; D ambiguous. V lost 6 bases and J 6 bases, leaving 21 bases between the germline ends. This CDR3 is built from 16 residues. CDR1 is MDHEN and CDR2 is SYDVKM in the germline V gene. In DNA, the CDR3 is TGTGCCAGCAGCCGAGGCAAGGGAGGAGGCAGTCAGCCCCAGCATTTT. It encodes CASSRGKGGGSQPQHF.